Included here is one T cell receptor (beta chain) sequence, with context. V was pared by 4 bases and J by 0 bases, with 15 bases between. Germline V lookup: CDR1 KGHDR, CDR2 SFDVKD. There are 16 residues in the CDR3. This entry comes from a study of blood T cell repertoires in COVID-19. Study-wide context: PBMCs, B-cell-depleted T cells, or T cells provided the cDNA or gDNA that made up the material.

Per the original methods: Estimation of nucleated cell counts relied on the amplification of reference gene primers. Clones were read by immunoSEQ multiplex PCR, and TCRdb kept only the in-frame ones, dropping some. That table gives V, J and clone size, and the DNA gave D and trimming. The sample has 150,000 to 200,000 clones, roughly 87% seen once. Those enrolled, adults aged roughly 18 to 95 years, came from under 25 US areas. This clonotype was sampled from a human donor with acute COVID-19. The donor label of this sample is uncertain. Sequencing was carried out using PBMCs or T cells enriched from blood (not recorded which). The chain employs TRBV24-1 and TRBJ2-7, with D maybe TRBD1 (6 bases). In DNA, the CDR3 is TGTGCCACCAGTGAACCCAGGACAGAGAGCTCCTACGAGCAGTACTTC. Translated, it gives CATSEPRTESSYEQYF.